The rows below give T cell receptor beta chains drawn from one sample of a study of OX40 agonist ivuxolimab in advanced cancers. TCRdb keeps only in-frame clones here, not all; method: immunoSEQ multiplex PCR. The sample has some 71,000 clones, roughly 84% seen once; the top ten hold 7.5% to 9%. This sample comprised CD4+ or CD8+ T cells sorted from blood, obtained in a trial of the OX40 agonist ivuxolimab. The receptors here all came from an adult with an advanced solid tumor such as melanoma, head and neck, liver or kidney cancer. CDR3s include the opening cysteine and the closing phenylalanine or tryptophan. Fields, in order: J gene, D gene, clone size, V gene, CDR3 protein, CDR3 DNA. D genes are given only for firm matches. Rows give clone size only sometimes, using once, few, many, or a class for an expanded clone.

j_gene: TRBJ2-3; d_gene: TRBD1; abundance: .; v_gene: TRBV5-1; CDR3aa: CASSLTGAKTDTQYF; CDR3nt: TGCGCCAGCAGCTTGACAGGGGCGAAGACAGATACGCAGTATTTT
j_gene: TRBJ1-1; d_gene: .; abundance: .; v_gene: TRBV18; CDR3aa: CASSPLGNTEAFF; CDR3nt: TGTGCCAGCTCACCACTTGGGAACACTGAAGCTTTCTTT
j_gene: TRBJ1-5; d_gene: .; abundance: few; v_gene: TRBV6-4; CDR3aa: CASSPETEGPQHF; CDR3nt: TGTGCCAGCAGTCCAGAGACGGAAGGGCCCCAGCATTTT
j_gene: TRBJ1-5; d_gene: .; abundance: .; v_gene: TRBV7-9; CDR3aa: CASNSGGPNQPQHF; CDR3nt: TGTGCCAGCAATTCTGGGGGCCCAAATCAGCCCCAGCATTTT
j_gene: TRBJ2-1; d_gene: .; abundance: .; v_gene: TRBV10-2; CDR3aa: CASMEGAHNEQFF; CDR3nt: TGCGCCAGTATGGAGGGGGCCCACAATGAGCAGTTCTTC
j_gene: TRBJ2-1; d_gene: .; abundance: .; v_gene: TRBV2; CDR3aa: CASSEETNEQFF; CDR3nt: TGTGCCAGCAGTGAAGAAACGAATGAGCAGTTCTTC
j_gene: TRBJ1-2; d_gene: TRBD1; abundance: .; v_gene: TRBV19; CDR3aa: CASSSPTGQNYGYTF; CDR3nt: TGTGCCAGTAGTAGCCCGACGGGACAGAACTATGGCTACACCTTC
j_gene: TRBJ2-7; d_gene: TRBD1; abundance: .; v_gene: TRBV27; CDR3aa: CASSLGSGGDYEQYF; CDR3nt: TGTGCCAGCAGTCTAGGATCAGGGGGCGATTACGAGCAGTACTTC
j_gene: TRBJ2-1; d_gene: .; abundance: .; v_gene: TRBV4-3; CDR3aa: CASSTSSTASYNEQFF; CDR3nt: TGCGCCAGCAGCACTTCCTCGACTGCATCCTACAATGAGCAGTTCTTC
j_gene: TRBJ2-1; d_gene: TRBD2; abundance: .; v_gene: TRBV7-9; CDR3aa: CASSLALAGSYNEQFF; CDR3nt: TGTGCCAGCAGCTTAGCTCTAGCGGGCTCCTACAATGAGCAGTTCTTC
j_gene: TRBJ1-1; d_gene: .; abundance: .; v_gene: TRBV27; CDR3aa: CASSWAGGNTEAFF; CDR3nt: TGTGCCAGCAGTTGGGCGGGGGGGAACACTGAAGCTTTCTTT
j_gene: TRBJ2-7; d_gene: .; abundance: few; v_gene: TRBV5-1; CDR3aa: CASSPGQYEQYF; CDR3nt: TGCGCCAGCAGCCCTGGGCAGTACGAGCAGTACTTC
j_gene: TRBJ2-5; d_gene: TRBD1; abundance: .; v_gene: TRBV28; CDR3aa: CASSSPGQMEETQYF; CDR3nt: TGTGCCAGCAGTTCCCCGGGACAGATGGAGGAGACCCAGTACTTC
j_gene: TRBJ1-1; d_gene: .; abundance: .; v_gene: TRBV30; CDR3aa: CAWSKTGNPLEAFF; CDR3nt: TGTGCCTGGAGTAAGACTGGAAACCCCCTTGAAGCTTTCTTT
j_gene: TRBJ2-3; d_gene: .; abundance: .; v_gene: TRBV9; CDR3aa: CASSVEPDYTDTQYF; CDR3nt: TGTGCCAGCAGCGTAGAACCGGACTACACAGATACGCAGTATTTT
j_gene: TRBJ1-1; d_gene: .; abundance: .; v_gene: TRBV25-1; CDR3aa: CASKATYRRDTEAFF; CDR3nt: TGTGCCAGCAAGGCGACCTATCGGCGGGACACTGAAGCTTTCTTT
j_gene: TRBJ2-7; d_gene: .; abundance: .; v_gene: TRBV20-1; CDR3aa: CSAGLRAEQYF; CDR3nt: TGCAGTGCCGGTTTGCGCGCCGAGCAGTACTTC
j_gene: TRBJ1-1; d_gene: .; abundance: once; v_gene: TRBV7-9; CDR3aa: CASSSPPVNTEAFF; CDR3nt: TGTGCCAGCAGCTCCCCCCCGGTGAACACTGAAGCTTTCTTT
j_gene: TRBJ2-1; d_gene: .; abundance: .; v_gene: TRBV5-1; CDR3aa: CASSEYSVSYNEQFF; CDR3nt: TGCGCCAGCAGCGAATACAGCGTCTCCTACAATGAGCAGTTCTTC
j_gene: TRBJ2-3; d_gene: TRBD2; abundance: .; v_gene: TRBV29-1; CDR3aa: CSVVLAGGSTDTQYF; CDR3nt: TGCAGCGTCGTTCTAGCGGGAGGGAGCACAGATACGCAGTATTTT
j_gene: TRBJ2-1; d_gene: .; abundance: .; v_gene: TRBV1; CDR3aa: CTSSQVRTGRNEQFF; CDR3nt: TGCACCAGCAGCCAAGTTCGGACGGGGAGGAATGAGCAGTTCTTC
j_gene: TRBJ2-7; d_gene: .; abundance: .; v_gene: TRBV7-3; CDR3aa: CASSLTGGPNSEQYF; CDR3nt: TGTGCCAGCAGCTTAACCGGAGGGCCTAACTCCGAGCAGTACTTC
j_gene: TRBJ1-1; d_gene: .; abundance: .; v_gene: TRBV6-5; CDR3aa: CASSWGTEAFF; CDR3nt: TGTGCCAGCAGTTGGGGGACGGAAGCTTTCTTT
j_gene: TRBJ1-6; d_gene: .; abundance: few; v_gene: TRBV28; CDR3aa: CASRNTSPYNSPLHF; CDR3nt: TGTGCCAGCAGAAACACATCCCCATATAATTCACCCCTCCACTTT